The T cell receptor beta chain under discussion was sequenced for a study of T cells in Graves' hyperthyroidism and ophthalmopathy. Amplified regions were TCR beta CDR3 sequences from RNA transcripts. Carried out on the TCR CDR3, a first-round RT-PCR used the HTBI primer set. TCRdb passed the multiplex PCR reads through MiXCR, listing each CDR3 protein once. The table records roughly 300,000 distinct CDR3 sequences, around 13% of them present only once. This clonotype has a count of ten or more. Trimming left V 8 bases short and J 5 bases short, with 7 bases between. CDR1 MDHEN and CDR2 SYDVKM come from the germline V gene. CDR3 length: 10 residues.

J is TRBJ2-7 and V is TRBV28; D is unresolved. The TCR originated in a woman aged 25 to 39 with Graves' hyperthyroidism. Source material: blood. CDR3 region: CASGSNEQYF. CDR3 DNA sequence: TGTGCCAGCGGGTCGAACGAGCAGTACTTC.